Sequencing of this TCR beta chain was carried out in a study of blood T cell repertoires in COVID-19. Study in general: Collection of acute and convalescent COVID-19 samples took place in the United States, Italy and Spain. The analysed material was cDNA or gDNA that came from T cells, B-cell-depleted T cells, or PBMCs.

Per germline, CDR1 SGHNT and CDR2 YYREEE (reference sequence). Trimming cost V 0 bases and J 7 bases, with 10 bases left between them. This CDR3 is built from 14 residues. This clone was seen a single time. The method was immunoSEQ multiplex PCR; TCRdb's version includes in-frame clones alone and lacks a portion of them. The profile shows nearly 55,000 clones, just under 80% of them singletons. The sequenced sample was peripheral blood. This chain connects TRBV5-4 to TRBJ1-4, with D possibly being TRBD1 (5 bases). This clonotype was sampled from a human donor with active or convalescent COVID-19. The donor label of this sample is uncertain. The CDR3 nucleotides are TGTGCCAGCAGCTTGGCAGGGAATCGTGAAAAACTGTTTTTT. Protein: CASSLAGNREKLFF. The variable domain in full, completed from reference TRBV5-4 and TRBJ1-4, reads ETGVTQSPTHLIKTRGQQVTLRCSSQSGHNTVSWYQQALGQGPQFIFQYYREEENGRGNFPPRFSGLQFPNYSSELNVNALELDDSALYLCASSLAGNREKLFFGSGTQLSVL.